This T cell receptor (beta chain) was sequenced for a study of blood T cell repertoires in COVID-19. Turning to the study itself: Italy, Spain and the United States were the sources of the convalescent and acute COVID-19 samples. Sample material is recorded as cDNA or gDNA derived from T cells, B-cell-depleted T cells, or PBMCs.

Original methodology: Scientists estimated how many nucleated cells there were by amplifying reference gene primers. Clones were sequenced by immunoSEQ multiplex PCR, and TCRdb holds only the in-frame ones, with some missing. V and J calls plus clone size are reproduced from that table; the DNA served to infer D and trimming. The sample carries 160,000 or so clones, nearly 80% recorded once. This CDR3 is 15 amino acids long. V lost 5 bases and J 2 bases, leaving 13 bases between the germline ends. Per the germline V gene, CDR1 is PRHDT and CDR2 is FYEKMQ (reference sequence). This receptor was identified in a woman older than 75 with acute or convalescent COVID-19. Sequencing was done on a sample of peripheral blood. The chain uses TRBV13 and TRBJ2-4; D is perhaps TRBD2 (5 bases). The CDR3: CASSRGRGTKNIQYF. CDR3 bases: TGTGCCAGCAGCCGAGGGCGAGGGACCAAAAACATTCAGTACTTC.